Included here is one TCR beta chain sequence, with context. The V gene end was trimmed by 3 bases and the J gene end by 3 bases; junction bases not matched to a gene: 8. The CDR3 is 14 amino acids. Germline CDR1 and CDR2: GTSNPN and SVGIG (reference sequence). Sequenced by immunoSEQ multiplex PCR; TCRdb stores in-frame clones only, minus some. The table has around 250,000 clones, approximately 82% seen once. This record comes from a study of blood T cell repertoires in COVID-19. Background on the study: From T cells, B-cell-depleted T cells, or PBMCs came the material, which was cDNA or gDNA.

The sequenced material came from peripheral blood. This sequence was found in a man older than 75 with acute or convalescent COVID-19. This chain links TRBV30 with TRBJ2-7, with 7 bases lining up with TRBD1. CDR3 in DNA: TGTGCCTGGAGGCCCATAGCAGGGGGCTACGAGCAGTACTTC. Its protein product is CAWRPIAGGYEQYF.